Following are 11 T cell receptor beta chains from one sample sequenced in a study of regulatory T cells in long-lasting Graves disease. Relying on iRepertoire HTBI primers and Arm-PCR of CDR3 regions, the team built TCR beta libraries. A single record per CDR3 protein comes from TCRdb applying MiXCR to the multiplex PCR reads. This sample has more than 300,000 distinct CDR3 sequences, with roughly 25% found just once. As for time point: persistent/refractory GD, antithyroid drugs over 5 years with positive TRAb. Extracted PBMC RNA gave rise to the TCR library. The material sequenced was peripheral blood mononuclear cells (PBMCs), taken when the disease was refractory, from a patient treated with antithyroid drugs. These receptors were collected from a woman aged 40 to 50 with Graves disease.

This clonotype came up many times. The chain combines TRBV28 with TRBJ2-5, with TRBD2 matching over 7 bases. Germline CDR1 reads MDHEN; CDR2 reads SYDVKM. The CDR3 is 18 amino acids. The trim removed 4 bases at V and 5 bases at J, leaving 19 bases unmatched. CDR3 DNA: TGTGCCAGCAGTTGGGGGATCGGTGTGGCGGGAGAGTTGGAGACCCAGTACTTC. It yields the protein CASSWGIGVAGELETQYF.

This clonotype was recorded many times. V is TRBV28 and J is TRBJ1-1, with 7 bases that match TRBD1. CDR1 is MDHEN and CDR2 is SYDVKM in the germline V gene. The CDR3 sequence is 14 residues long. J gave up 5 bases and V 6 bases, and 9 bases lay outside the gene matches. The DNA for the CDR3 is TGTGCCAGCAGGAGTACAGGGGCGGTGACTGAAGCTTTCTTT. This sequence encodes CASRSTGAVTEAFF. Complete variable domain (other parts from reference TRBV28 and TRBJ1-1): DVKVTQSSRYLVKRTGEKVFLECVQDMDHENMFWYRQDPGLGLRLIYFSYDVKMKEKGDIPEGYSVSREKKERFSLILESASTNQTSMYLCASRSTGAVTEAFFGQGTRLTVV.

This clonotype was counted at least ten times. The chain recombines TRBV11-2 with TRBJ1-4; TRBD1 matches 8 bases. Trimming removed 2 bases from V and 5 bases from J; junction bases left unmatched: 1. Germline V gene data show CDR1 as SGHAT and CDR2 as FQNNGV. This CDR3 comprises 14 residues. CDR3 in DNA: TGTGCCAGCAGCTTAACAGGGGGGAATGAAAAACTGTTTTTT. Its translation: CASSLTGGNEKLFF.

The chain combines TRBV18 with TRBJ1-6, with 7 bases identical to TRBD1. The germline CDR1 and CDR2 sequences are KGHSH and LQKENI. The CDR3 consists of 15 residues. Trimming took 2 bases from V and 13 from J; bases not matched to a gene: 11. The CDR3 sequence: CASSPYRDSPRPLHF. The CDR3 region has the DNA TGTGCCAGCTCACCATATAGGGACAGCCCAAGGCCCCTCCACTTT.

This chain joins TRBV4-1 and TRBJ2-7; 13 nucleotides align to TRBD2. V trimming: 6 bases; J trimming: 4 bases; junction bases outside the gene matches: 12. Germline assignment: CDR1 MGHRA and CDR2 YSYEKL. This CDR3 region has 17 residues. The CDR3 nucleotides are TGCGCCAGCAGAGTCGACTCGGGACTAGCGGGACCGTACGAGCAGTACTTC. Its translation is CASRVDSGLAGPYEQYF.

V gene TRBV19 combines with J gene TRBJ1-1; D unclear. The CDR3 spans 11 residues. The V end was cut by 10 bases, the J end by 4 bases, with 10 bases between. CDR1 is LNHDA, CDR2 SQIVND, per germline (reference sequence). CDR3 nucleotides: TGTGCCACAGACATCGGCACTGAAGCTTTCTTT. The encoded protein is CATDIGTEAFF. The full variable domain, rest sourced from reference TRBV19 and TRBJ1-1, is DGGITQSPKYLFRKEGQNVTLSCEQNLNHDAMYWYRQDPGQGLRLIYYSQIVNDFQKGDIAEGYSVSREKKESFPLTVTSAQKNPTAFYLCATDIGTEAFFGQGTRLTVV.

In regard to this clonotype: Just one base apart from a much larger clone, this may be a read error. The chain combines TRBV11-2 with TRBJ1-6, with 7 bases lining up with TRBD1. Germline V gene lookup returns CDR1 SGHAT and CDR2 FQNNGV. There are 16 residues in the CDR3. In DNA, the CDR3 is TGTGCCAGCAGCTCCACCGGGACAGTTGTTAATTCACTCCTCCACTTT. Protein: CASSSTGTVVNSLLHF.

This clonotype was observed many times. The chain links TRBV28 to TRBJ2-7, with D possibly TRBD2 on 5 matching bases. Trimming took off 3 bases at V and 4 bases at J, with 10 bases between the two ends. Germline loops: CDR1 MDHEN, CDR2 SYDVKM. The CDR3 consists of 13 residues. The CDR3 sequence is CASSFRGDYEQYF. The CDR3 region has the DNA TGTGCCAGCAGTTTCCGGGGTGATTACGAGCAGTACTTC.

CDR3 region: CASSLSIWGSQFF. CDR3 coding DNA: TGTGCCAGCAGTTTATCGATTTGGGGTTCACAGTTCTTC. The chain has TRBV27 and TRBJ2-1, with D uncertain. The CDR3 has 13 amino acids. Germline V CDR1 and CDR2: MNHEY, SMNVEV (reference sequence). The V end was cut by 0 bases, the J end by 13 bases, with 13 bases between.

This clonotype was observed at least ten times. V and J are TRBV11-2 and TRBJ1-1; D might be TRBD1 (5 bases). V was cut by 1 base and J by 3 bases, with 12 bases left in between. Germline-derived CDR1 and CDR2 are SGHAT and FQNNGV. This CDR3 spans 15 amino acids. The CDR3 region has the DNA TGTGCCAGCAGCTTAGGAAGGGGCGAGGACACTGAAGCTTTCTTT. Residues: CASSLGRGEDTEAFF.

This clonotype showed up many times. The V gene is TRBV2, the J gene TRBJ2-7; D might be TRBD1 or TRBD2, each matching 5 bases. The length of the CDR3 is 11 residues. V lost 8 bases, J lost 3 bases, and 8 bases lay in between. Germline CDR1 SNHLY, CDR2 FYNNEI. This CDR3 is CASFGGYEQYF. CDR3 bases: TGTGCCAGCTTTGGGGGCTACGAGCAGTACTTC. Using reference TRBV2 and TRBJ2-7 for the parts outside the CDR3, the full variable domain is EPEVTQTPSHQVTQMGQEVILRCVPISNHLYFYWYRQILGQKVEFLVSFYNNEISEKSEIFDDQFSVERPDGSNFTLKIRSTKLEDSAMYFCASFGGYEQYFGPGTRLTVT.